This record covers a single T cell receptor (beta chain). This sample was taken from a study of blood T cell repertoires in COVID-19. Across the whole study: Samples of COVID-19 (acute and convalescent) were obtained from the United States, Italy and Spain. T cells, B-cell-depleted T cells, or PBMCs supplied cDNA or gDNA.

Under the authors' procedure: Researchers report that nucleated cell counts were estimated from reference gene primer amplification. TCRdb's table, derived via immunoSEQ multiplex PCR, lists solely in-frame clones and lacks some. V and J calls and clone size are copied from that table; D and trimming were computed from the DNA. In the table there are about 360,000 clones, about 90% of which are singletons. Germline CDR1 and CDR2: GTSNPN and SVGIG (reference sequence). The CDR3 spans 15 residues. J lost 8 bases, V lost 1 base, and 10 bases had no gene match. The sequence was obtained from a man aged 30 to 39 who had recovered from COVID-19. Sequencing was carried out using PBMCs or T cells enriched from blood (not recorded which). This chain uses TRBV30 with TRBJ1-4; 7 bases align to TRBD1. This chain's CDR3 is CAWSEAGGVVEKLFF. Here the CDR3 DNA reads TGTGCCTGGAGTGAAGCAGGGGGAGTGGTGGAAAAACTGTTTTTT.